The 26 T cell receptor beta chains in this list originate from one sample, sequenced in a study of shared clonotypes between healthy human individuals. Using immunoSEQ multiplex PCR, the repertoire was profiled, and TCRdb retains in-frame clones only, with some absent. Here the sample spans roughly 2.5 million clones, approximately 92% being singletons. Sequences were obtained from naive CD4+ T cells sorted from blood. Subset noted: CD45RA+ positively selected. The receptors here all came from a man between 18 and 35 years old in good health.

This chain joins TRBV11-2 and TRBJ2-1; 7 nucleotides agree with TRBD2. The CDR3 extends over 16 amino acids. Germline V gene data show CDR1 as SGHAT and CDR2 as FQNNGV. The ends lost 3 bases at V and 3 bases at J; junction bases unmatched: 8. The CDR3 DNA reads as TGTGCCAGCAGCTTCGGGGGGACGGGGAACTACAATGAGCAGTTCTTC. Translating it yields CASSFGGTGNYNEQFF. The complete variable domain, with remaining parts taken from reference TRBV11-2 and TRBJ2-1, reads EAGVAQSPRYKIIEKRQSVAFWCNPISGHATLYWYQQILGQGPKLLIQFQNNGVVDDSQLPKDRFSAERLKGVDSTLKIQPAKLEDSAVYLCASSFGGTGNYNEQFFGPGTRLTVL.

The gene calls are TRBV6-5 and TRBJ2-5; 7 bases align to TRBD1. This CDR3 contains 15 residues. J lost 0 bases, V lost 6 bases, and 7 bases had no gene match. Germline loops: CDR1 MNHEY, CDR2 SVGAGI. CDR3 sequence: CASSDTGQYQETQYF. The DNA of the CDR3 is TGTGCCAGCAGCGATACGGGACAGTACCAAGAGACCCAGTACTTC.

This clone was counted a single time. The V and J genes are TRBV5-1 and TRBJ1-1, with D possibly matching TRBD1 (6 bases). Per the germline V gene, CDR1 is SGHRS and CDR2 is YFSETQ. The V gene lost 1 base and the J gene lost 3 bases, with 22 bases spanning the gap. There are 18 residues in the CDR3. CDR3 amino acids: CASSLRWAGRGLDTEAFF. DNA of the CDR3: TGCGCCAGCAGCTTGCGGTGGGCAGGGAGGGGGTTAGACACTGAAGCTTTCTTT.

The DNA of the CDR3 is TGCGCCAGCAGCGGACTAGCGATCAGCACAGATACGCAGTATTTT. This translates into CASSGLAISTDTQYF. This chain connects TRBV10-2 to TRBJ2-3; 9 bases align to TRBD2. CDR3 size: 15 residues. V gave up 6 bases and J gave up 0 bases; unmatched junction bases: 4. CDR1 is WSHSY, CDR2 SAAADI, per germline.

The V gene is TRBV6-1, the J gene TRBJ2-7, with D perhaps TRBD2 (5 bases). The CDR3 has 16 residues. Germline V gene lookup returns CDR1 MNHNS and CDR2 SASEGT. V gave up 4 bases and J gave up 5 bases, with 21 bases separating them. CDR3 region: CASSGRGFASRHEQYF. In DNA, the CDR3 is TGTGCCAGCAGTGGTCGAGGGTTCGCGTCGAGACACGAGCAGTACTTC.

In this sample, this clone turned up once. The gene calls are TRBV5-1 and TRBJ2-3; the D call may be TRBD1 or TRBD2 (6 bases each). The CDR3 is 14 amino acids. The V gene's germline CDR1 is SGHRS and CDR2 YFSETQ. Trimming took off 6 bases at V and 0 bases at J, with 11 bases between the two ends. The CDR3: CASTLGGSTDTQYF. CDR3 in DNA: TGCGCCAGCACCTTAGGGGGGAGCACAGATACGCAGTATTTT.

V gene TRBV7-2 combines with J gene TRBJ2-1; either TRBD1 or TRBD2 may fit D (5 bases each). The CDR3 runs to 15 residues. Germline lookup yields CDR1 SGHTA and CDR2 FQGNSA. V lost 1 base to trimming and J lost 6 bases, with 13 bases between them. The CDR3 nucleotides are TGTGCCAGCAGCTTAGTTCGGGGCTTGGGCAATGAGCAGTTCTTC. Its protein product is CASSLVRGLGNEQFF.

The V call is TRBV2, the J call TRBJ2-7; D might be TRBD1 or TRBD2, each matching 5 bases. Germline CDR1 SNHLY, CDR2 FYNNEI. Trimming removed 4 bases at V and 3 bases at J, with 10 bases between. This CDR3 comprises 13 residues. The CDR3 here is CASSGQRGYEQYF. As DNA, the CDR3 is TGTGCCAGCAGTGGCCAGAGGGGCTACGAGCAGTACTTC. Complete variable domain (other parts from reference TRBV2 and TRBJ2-7): EPEVTQTPSHQVTQMGQEVILRCVPISNHLYFYWYRQILGQKVEFLVSFYNNEISEKSEIFDDQFSVERPDGSNFTLKIRSTKLEDSAMYFCASSGQRGYEQYFGPGTRLTVT.

The V and J genes are TRBV7-7 and TRBJ2-4; D remains ambiguous. Germline V gene lookup returns CDR1 SSHAT and CDR2 FNYEAQ (reference sequence). This CDR3 is built from 14 residues. CDR3: CARVARVAKNIQYF. The CDR3 coding sequence is TGTGCTAGAGTAGCCCGAGTAGCCAAAAACATTCAGTACTTC. The full variable domain, with the rest looked up from reference TRBV7-7 and TRBJ2-4, is GAGVSQSPRYKVTKRGQDVTLRCDPISSHATLYWYQQALGQGPEFLTYFNYEAQPDKSGLPSDRFSAERPEGSISTLTIQRTEQRDSAMYRCARVARVAKNIQYFGAGTRLSVL.

CDR3 DNA: TGTGCCAGTAGTATAGATCCGGGACCACCTAATTCACCCCTCCACTTT. Translating it yields CASSIDPGPPNSPLHF. The gene calls are TRBV19 and TRBJ1-6; perhaps TRBD1 as D (5 bases). V lost 0 bases and J 6 bases, leaving 12 bases between the germline ends. The CDR3 sequence is 16 residues long. Germline assignment: CDR1 LNHDA and CDR2 SQIVND (reference sequence).

As regards this clone: Other DNA sequences in this specimen translate into the identical CDR3. J is TRBJ1-2 and V is TRBV30; TRBD1 is a possible D gene (5 bases). Germline CDR1 GTSNPN, CDR2 SVGIG (reference sequence). The CDR3 covers 13 residues. Trimming left V 4 bases short and J 2 bases short, with 11 bases between. This CDR3 reads CAWTVGGNYGYTF. CDR3 coding DNA: TGTGCCTGGACCGTGGGGGGGAACTATGGCTACACCTTC.

The chain joins TRBV30 to TRBJ2-7; 12 bases are shared with TRBD1. Germline V gene data show CDR1 as GTSNPN and CDR2 as SVGIG (reference sequence). V was pared by 3 bases and J by 6 bases, with 6 bases of the junction left unmatched. This CDR3 spans 14 amino acids. The CDR3 reads CAWSTGTGGGEQYF. CDR3 coding DNA: TGTGCCTGGAGCACCGGGACAGGGGGCGGCGAGCAGTACTTC.

J is TRBJ1-2 and V is TRBV19; 9 bases agree with TRBD1. Germline V lookup: CDR1 LNHDA, CDR2 SQIVND (reference sequence). The CDR3 has 15 residues. With V trimmed by 5 bases and J by 3 bases, 7 bases remained unmatched. Here the CDR3 reads CASSVTGGADYGYTF. The DNA of the CDR3 is TGTGCCAGTAGTGTAACAGGGGGCGCGGACTATGGCTACACCTTC.

The rearrangement joins TRBV11-1 to TRBJ1-6, with D possibly TRBD1 on 6 matching bases. The length of the CDR3 is 15 residues. Germline V CDR1 and CDR2: SGHAT, FQDESV (reference sequence). Trimming took off 7 bases at V and 7 bases at J, with 17 bases between the two ends. For the CDR3, the DNA is TGTGCCAGCACCGAAGGCGGACAGAGAAATTCACCCCTCCACTTT. Residues: CASTEGGQRNSPLHF.

In DNA form, the CDR3 reads TGTGCCAGCGTGGGACAGGGAAACTCCTACAATGAGCAGTTCTTC. It codes for CASVGQGNSYNEQFF. The chain combines TRBV6-1 with TRBJ2-1; 9 bases are a match to TRBD1. This CDR3 has 15 amino acids. After removal of 8 bases from V and 0 bases from J, the junction contained 5 bases not matched to a gene. Per the germline V gene, CDR1 is MNHNS and CDR2 is SASEGT.

V gene TRBV6-1 combines with J gene TRBJ2-1, with D possibly matching TRBD2 (6 bases). V was clipped by 2 bases and J by 0 bases, with 14 bases between them. CDR3 length equals 17 residues. Per germline, CDR1 MNHNS and CDR2 SASEGT. The CDR3 region is CASSETRLASSYNEQFF. The CDR3 nucleotides read TGTGCCAGCAGTGAAACCCGTCTAGCGAGCTCCTACAATGAGCAGTTCTTC.

The chain employs TRBV11-2 and TRBJ2-7; D is unresolved. Germline V gene data show CDR1 as SGHAT and CDR2 as FQNNGV. V lost 5 bases to trimming and J lost 6 bases, with 14 bases between them. This CDR3 region has 13 residues. This CDR3 reads CASSADRTAEQYF. CDR3 DNA sequence: TGTGCCAGCAGCGCGGACCGCACGGCCGAGCAGTACTTC.

The chain has TRBV5-7 and TRBJ1-6, with D unresolved. TRBV5-7 is annotated as an ORF whose role is uncertain. The CDR3 runs 16 residues. Trimming removed 4 bases at V and 8 bases at J, with 19 bases between. The CDR3 DNA sequence: TGTGCCAGCAGCATTGCCGGGCCCCAATTTTATTCACCCCTCCACTTT. Encoded protein: CASSIAGPQFYSPLHF.

V and J are TRBV7-2 and TRBJ2-7, with 7 nucleotides matching TRBD2. Per germline, CDR1 SGHTA and CDR2 FQGNSA. The CDR3 has 14 residues. V trimming: 7 bases; J trimming: 2 bases; junction bases outside the gene matches: 8. Written as DNA, the CDR3 is TGTGCCAGCACCCTAGTGGCGGGAGCCTACGAGCAGTACTTC. Its translation is CASTLVAGAYEQYF.

Comments on this clone: This sample includes further DNA sequences coding for the same CDR3. DNA of the CDR3: TGTGCCAGTAGTATAGGAGCAGGGGGCAACTACGAGCAGTACTTC. Amino acid sequence: CASSIGAGGNYEQYF. The V and J genes are TRBV19 and TRBJ2-7; 8 positions match TRBD1. The length of the CDR3 is 15 residues. V was pared by 1 base and J by 3 bases, with 5 bases of the junction left unmatched. The germline gives CDR1 LNHDA, CDR2 SQIVND (reference sequence).

In regard to this clone: This same CDR3 is encoded by further DNA sequences in the sample. The chain carries TRBV6-1 and TRBJ2-2; TRBD1 aligns across 8 bases. CDR3 length: 14 residues. CDR1 and CDR2 (germline): MNHNS, SASEGT. V shed 8 bases, J shed 1 base, and the junction held 3 bases outside the gene matches. CDR3 amino acids: CASSGQVNTGELFF. Here the CDR3 DNA reads TGTGCCAGCTCGGGACAGGTGAACACCGGGGAGCTGTTTTTT.

This chain joins TRBV10-2 and TRBJ2-2, with 8 bases aligning to TRBD1. The J segment lost 1 base and the V segment lost 6 bases, leaving 10 bases of the junction unmatched. The CDR3 is 17 residues long. Per the germline V gene, CDR1 is WSHSY and CDR2 is SAAADI. DNA for the CDR3: TGCGCCAGCAGCCTTAGGTCGACAGGGGTGAACACCGGGGAGCTGTTTTTT. It yields the protein CASSLRSTGVNTGELFF.

V and J are TRBV7-9 and TRBJ2-5; D unresolved. CDR3 length: 13 residues. Trimming removed 5 bases at V and 5 bases at J, with 12 bases between. Germline CDR1 reads SEHNR; CDR2 reads FQNEAQ (reference sequence). CDR3 residues: CASSAGYPETQYF. CDR3 in DNA: TGTGCCAGCAGCGCCGGCTACCCGGAGACCCAGTACTTC.

The chain has TRBV18 and TRBJ2-2; D might be TRBD1 or TRBD2, each matching 5 bases. Germline V gene data show CDR1 as KGHSH and CDR2 as LQKENI. This CDR3 has 14 residues. Trimming cost V 5 bases and J 4 bases, with 11 bases left between them. For the CDR3, the DNA is TGTGCCAGCTCAACAGGCGCGGGCACCGGGGAGCTGTTTTTT. Its translation: CASSTGAGTGELFF.

This clone was detected only once. The V and J genes are TRBV11-3 and TRBJ2-1, with 9 bases identical to TRBD1. CDR1 and CDR2 from the germline V gene are SGHNT and YENEEA. The CDR3 runs 16 residues. J lost 9 bases, V lost 5 bases, and 14 bases had no gene match. In nucleotides, the CDR3 is TGTGCCAGCAGCCTAGGGTTCGCGGACAGGGGAGGTGAGCAGTTCTTC. This translates into CASSLGFADRGGEQFF.

The chain joins TRBV15 to TRBJ2-1; D remains ambiguous. The CDR3 is 13 amino acids. Trimming removed 1 base from V and 12 bases from J, with 13 bases in between. From germline, CDR1 is LNHNV and CDR2 YYDKDF (reference sequence). Here the CDR3 DNA reads TGTGCCACCAGCAGAGCACTCGGAGTGTGGCAGTTCTTC. Translating gives CATSRALGVWQFF.